Shown below are 23 T cell receptor beta chains from a single sample sequenced in a study of shared clonotypes between healthy human individuals. Generated by immunoSEQ multiplex PCR, the TCRdb table keeps only in-frame clones and is missing some. The sample lists about 610,000 clones; less than 98% were seen once. Sequenced input: naive CD4+ T cells sorted from blood. Subset noted: CD45RA+ positively selected. All receptors come from a woman in her thirties in good health.

The chain links TRBV19 to TRBJ1-5; no firm D call. Germline CDR1 reads LNHDA; CDR2 reads SQIVND (reference sequence). V lost 5 bases to trimming and J lost 6 bases, with 17 bases between them. The CDR3 extends over 15 amino acids. In nucleotides, the CDR3 is TGTGCCAGTAGTCACCTGGAGACAAGCGGTCAGCCCCAGCATTTT. Its translation: CASSHLETSGQPQHF.

The chain is built from TRBV28 and TRBJ2-7, with 9 bases matching TRBD1. This CDR3 is 14 amino acids long. Germline lookup yields CDR1 MDHEN and CDR2 SYDVKM. V lost 5 bases, J lost 6 bases, and 8 bases stayed unmatched. CDR3 sequence: CASSHGQGMGEQYF. CDR3 DNA sequence: TGTGCCAGCAGTCATGGACAGGGGATGGGCGAGCAGTACTTC.

The chain has TRBV10-1 and TRBJ2-3; no clear D. The CDR3 loop spans 14 amino acids. Between the trimmed V and J ends, which lost 2 bases and 0 bases, there was a span of 6 bases. Germline CDR1 and CDR2: WNHNN and SYGVQD (reference sequence). This CDR3 reads CASSEHGSTDTQYF. As DNA, the CDR3 is TGCGCCAGCAGTGAGCATGGGAGCACAGATACGCAGTATTTT.

The chain joins TRBV19 to TRBJ2-1; perhaps TRBD2 as D (5 bases). Trimming stripped 1 base from V and 3 bases from J, with 13 bases between. The germline V gene has CDR1 LNHDA and CDR2 SQIVND (reference sequence). This CDR3 spans 16 amino acids. The CDR3 coding sequence is TGTGCCAGTAGTATAGCCAAGCGGTCGCACTACAATGAGCAGTTCTTC. Amino acid sequence: CASSIAKRSHYNEQFF.

J is TRBJ2-3 and V is TRBV5-1; D remains ambiguous. The germline V gene has CDR1 SGHRS and CDR2 YFSETQ. Between the trimmed V and J ends, which lost 3 bases and 3 bases, there was a span of 14 bases. The CDR3 length is 15 residues. The DNA of the CDR3 is TGCGCCAGCAGCTCCTCGTGGGGTAGTACAGATACGCAGTATTTT. It translates to CASSSSWGSTDTQYF.

The J gene is TRBJ1-1, the V gene TRBV4-1, with no clear D. Trimming took 0 bases from V and 6 from J, leaving 14 bases between them. The germline V gene has CDR1 MGHRA and CDR2 YSYEKL. This CDR3 has 15 residues. CDR3 protein: CASSQDLGARPEAFF. For the CDR3, the DNA is TGCGCCAGCAGCCAAGATCTCGGCGCTCGGCCTGAAGCTTTCTTT.

The V call is TRBV5-8, the J call TRBJ2-6; D unresolved. Germline V gene data show CDR1 as SGHTS and CDR2 as YDEGEE. V was cut by 1 base and J by 0 bases, with 8 bases left in between. The CDR3 length is 16 residues. The CDR3 spells CASSLSQSSGANVLTF. The CDR3 region has the DNA TGTGCCAGCAGCTTGTCCCAGAGCTCTGGGGCCAACGTCCTGACTTTC.

The chain joins TRBV28 to TRBJ2-7; D possibly corresponds to TRBD1 (5 bases). Deletions cut 6 bases from V and 2 bases from J, with 14 bases between. The germline V gene has CDR1 MDHEN and CDR2 SYDVKM. The CDR3 sequence is 14 residues long. For the CDR3, the DNA is TGTGCCAGCAGATCCCCCCAACAGGCCTACGAGCAGTACTTC. It yields the protein CASRSPQQAYEQYF.

The V call is TRBV27, the J call TRBJ2-3; TRBD2 matches at 11 bases. V trimming: 4 bases; J trimming: 5 bases; junction bases outside the gene matches: 11. Germline CDR1 MNHEY, CDR2 SMNVEV (reference sequence). The CDR3 length is 17 residues. The CDR3 region is CASSSSTSGSFIDTQYF. The DNA for the CDR3 is TGTGCCAGCAGTTCATCAACTAGCGGGAGTTTCATAGATACGCAGTATTTT.

The chain carries TRBV6-6 and TRBJ2-7; 7 bases line up with TRBD1. This CDR3 comprises 13 residues. With V trimmed by 6 bases and J by 2 bases, 4 bases remained unmatched. The germline V gene has CDR1 MNHNY and CDR2 SVGAGI (reference sequence). The CDR3 DNA reads TGTGCCAGCAGACTCGACAGGGCCTACGAGCAGTACTTC. Encoded protein: CASRLDRAYEQYF.

This rearrangement joins TRBV27 to TRBJ2-2; D is unresolved. Germline V gives CDR1 MNHEY, CDR2 SMNVEV (reference sequence). Between the trimmed V and J ends, which lost 5 bases and 5 bases, there was a span of 3 bases. The CDR3 is 11 residues long. In nucleotides, the CDR3 is TGTGCCAGCAGTCCGACCGGGGAGCTGTTTTTT. This encodes CASSPTGELFF.

V usage is TRBV5-1 and J usage is TRBJ2-1, with D perhaps matching TRBD1 or TRBD2 (5 bases each). The CDR3 is 13 residues long. V dropped 3 bases and J dropped 8 bases, with 12 bases sitting between them. Germline V gives CDR1 SGHRS, CDR2 YFSETQ. CDR3 in amino acids: CASSSSGPDEQFF. DNA of the CDR3: TGCGCCAGCAGCTCTTCGGGGCCTGATGAGCAGTTCTTC. Combining the CDR3 with reference TRBV5-1 and TRBJ2-1 gives the whole variable domain KAGVTQTPRYLIKTRGQQVTLSCSPISGHRSVSWYQQTPGQGLQFLFEYFSETQRNKGNFPGRFSGRQFSNSRSEMNVSTLELGDSALYLCASSSSGPDEQFFGPGTRLTVL.

This clone was found once. The V call is TRBV28, the J call TRBJ2-1; 9 positions agree with TRBD1. Unmatched junction bases numbered 8, after V lost 5 bases and J lost 12 bases. The CDR3 contains 13 residues. Germline V gene data show CDR1 as MDHEN and CDR2 as SYDVKM. CDR3 nucleotides: TGTGCCAGCAGTAGTACCACAGGGGGCGGGCAGTTCTTC. Translation gives CASSSTTGGGQFF.

About this clone: In the same sample, other DNA sequences code for this CDR3. J is TRBJ2-7 and V is TRBV2, with a weak D call TRBD2 (6 bases). Per the germline V gene, CDR1 is SNHLY and CDR2 is FYNNEI. The ends were cut back, 4 bases at V and 4 bases at J, with 8 bases in the middle. The CDR3 totals 12 residues. The CDR3 nucleotides read TGTGCCAGCAGTGTTGGGGGGTACGAGCAGTACTTC. Encoded protein: CASSVGGYEQYF.

The rearrangement joins TRBV28 to TRBJ2-1; possibly TRBD1 for D (6 bases). Germline assignment: CDR1 MDHEN and CDR2 SYDVKM. The CDR3 is 14 amino acids. Trimming pared 2 bases from V and 8 bases from J, leaving 13 bases between. CDR3 coding DNA: TGTGCCAGCAGTTTAAGGCAGGGGTCGTATGAGCAGTTCTTC. It yields the protein CASSLRQGSYEQFF.

The DNA for the CDR3 is TGTGCCAGTAGCTCGGGACAAGGGATTAGCAATCAGCCCCAGCATTTT. It translates to CASSSGQGISNQPQHF. This sequence joins TRBV19 and TRBJ1-5, with D perhaps TRBD1 (6 bases). V lost 6 bases and J 0 bases, leaving 15 bases between the germline ends. This CDR3 is 16 amino acids long. Germline CDR1 and CDR2: LNHDA and SQIVND (reference sequence). The full variable domain, with the rest looked up from reference TRBV19 and TRBJ1-5, is DGGITQSPKYLFRKEGQNVTLSCEQNLNHDAMYWYRQDPGQGLRLIYYSQIVNDFQKGDIAEGYSVSREKKESFPLTVTSAQKNPTAFYLCASSSGQGISNQPQHFGDGTRLSIL.

The rearrangement uses TRBV7-9 and TRBJ2-1, with 9 positions matching TRBD1. The CDR3 has 17 residues. The ends lost 1 base at V and 3 bases at J; junction bases unmatched: 7. The germline gives CDR1 SEHNR, CDR2 FQNEAQ (reference sequence). The CDR3 nucleotides are TGTGCCAGCAGCTTAGGGGGACAGGGAGCTATCTACAATGAGCAGTTCTTC. This encodes CASSLGGQGAIYNEQFF.

This clone was picked up one time. CDR3 protein: CASNRGDRGSTEAFF. The CDR3 region has the DNA TGTGCCAGCAACAGGGGGGACAGGGGGAGTACTGAAGCTTTCTTT. The rearrangement uses TRBV27 and TRBJ1-1; 11 bases match TRBD1. The CDR3 contains 15 residues. Germline V gene sequence: CDR1 MNHEY, CDR2 SMNVEV (reference sequence). V lost 7 bases, J lost 5 bases, and 9 bases stayed unmatched.

The chain employs TRBV5-1 and TRBJ1-2; D not resolved. V lost 0 bases, J lost 4 bases, and 7 bases lay in between. The length of the CDR3 is 13 residues. The germline V gene encodes CDR1 SGHRS and CDR2 YFSETQ. This CDR3 is CASSLEQSYGYTF. CDR3 coding DNA: TGCGCCAGCAGCTTGGAACAGAGCTATGGCTACACCTTC.

The J gene is TRBJ2-3, the V gene TRBV5-1; maybe TRBD1 (5 bases). CDR1 SGHRS and CDR2 YFSETQ come from the germline V gene. V was shortened by 1 base and J by 4 bases, with 13 bases between the two germline ends. This CDR3 comprises 15 residues. CDR3 amino acids: CASSLSGLGADTQYF. The CDR3 region has the DNA TGCGCCAGCAGCTTGTCAGGGCTAGGGGCAGATACGCAGTATTTT.

CDR3 sequence reads: CASRLYEQYF. CDR3 DNA sequence: TGTGCCAGCAGGTTATACGAGCAGTACTTC. The chain couples TRBV9 to TRBJ2-7; D remains unclear. The CDR3 length is 10 residues. CDR1 SGDLS and CDR2 YYNGEE come from the germline V gene. The V end lost 5 bases, the J end lost 4 bases, and 4 bases lay between the germline ends. Full variable domain (outside the CDR3, taken from reference TRBV9 and TRBJ2-7): DSGVTQTPKHLITATGQRVTLRCSPRSGDLSVYWYQQSLDQGLQFLIQYYNGEERAKGNILERFSAQQFPDLHSELNLSSLELGDSALYFCASRLYEQYFGPGTRLTVT.

This sequence joins TRBV7-9 and TRBJ2-2, with TRBD1 identical over 7 bases. V trimming: 5 bases; J trimming: 0 bases; junction bases outside the gene matches: 9. The CDR3 is 17 amino acids. CDR1 is SEHNR and CDR2 is FQNEAQ in the germline V gene (reference sequence). CDR3 residues: CASSPDPGQTNTGELFF. Here the CDR3 DNA reads TGTGCCAGCAGCCCCGACCCGGGACAGACGAACACCGGGGAGCTGTTTTTT.

V usage is TRBV10-3 and J usage is TRBJ1-2; D unclear. V was clipped by 2 bases and J by 0 bases, with 13 bases between them. This CDR3 contains 16 residues. Per the germline V gene, CDR1 is ENHRY and CDR2 is SYGVKD. The CDR3: CAISEVHGDANYGYTF. CDR3 DNA: TGTGCCATCAGTGAGGTCCATGGGGATGCTAACTATGGCTACACCTTC.